The sample holds a few counts of the clone carrying this T cell receptor (beta chain). As yet, its antigen is unknown. J gave up 4 bases and V 6 bases, and 5 bases lay outside the gene matches. The CDR3 length is 14 residues. The V gene's germline CDR1 is MNHNS and CDR2 SASEGT. Time point defined: persistent/refractory GD, antithyroid drugs over 5 years with positive TRAb. PBMC RNA served as the TCR library source. Peripheral blood, 7 to 9.5 milliliters per patient, was collected in EDTA tubes. Construction of TCR beta libraries relied on iRepertoire HTBI primers and on Arm-PCR targeting CDR3 regions. TCRdb used MiXCR to reprocess the multiplex PCR reads, holding one entry per CDR3 protein. This sample has about 660,000 distinct CDR3 sequences, with 25% to 35% found just once. The source of the sample is a study of regulatory T cells in long-lasting Graves disease. Study-level findings and limits: Persistent disease showed a preference for TRBV28, TRBJ1-2 and TRBJ2-5.

This receptor was obtained from a female donor with Graves disease. Sequenced material: peripheral blood mononuclear cells (PBMCs), taken when the disease was refractory, from a patient treated with antithyroid drugs. The chain links TRBV6-1 to TRBJ2-5; 10 positions match TRBD1. The CDR3 DNA follows: TGTGCCAGCAGGAGACAGGGGGCAGGAGAGACCCAGTACTTC. Residues: CASRRQGAGETQYF.